This T cell receptor (beta chain) was recovered during a study of shared clonotypes between healthy human individuals (dated by TCRdb to 2019 to 2021). Study-wide context: The cohort comprised two women and three men aged 18 to 49 years. Blood TCR repertoires of a handful of healthy adults were deeply sequenced to estimate repertoire size and the extent of clonotype sharing between individuals. To increase sequencing depth and limit assay-specific biases, different laboratories used diverse techniques to prepare libraries and sequence TCR repertoires. For each donor, three plates each were used for CD4 naive and CD4 memory, two plates were used for CD8 naive, and one plate was used for CD8 memory. Per donor, leukapheresis produced somewhere between about 0.85 and 10 billion PBMCs. What the study reported, not specific to this receptor: Pairwise subsampling indicated that sequencing depth was expected to affect the degree of clonotype sharing among donors. Rarefaction of sorted-subset datasets indicated incomplete sequencing despite the large sequencing depth. Only blood was sampled, and tissue TCR repertoires likely differ from those in blood. Compared with non-shared clonotypes, clonotypes shared by all four sorted-subset donors had higher generation probabilities. Larger estimated clonotype richness was generally found for naive subsets than for memory subsets. Around 5.4% of naive CD4, 3.5% of naive CD8, approximately 2% of memory CD4, and 0.4% of memory CD8 clonotypes were shared across four donors. Because the study included a small number of donors, the genetic and exposure-history diversity represented was limited.

Concerning this clone: The antigen it recognizes is unknown. Nothing much larger sits one base from this clone, and base qualities are not available.

Trimming costs V 4 bases and J 4 bases, and their ends lie 14 bases apart. The germline V gene provides CDR1 LGHNA and CDR2 YNFKEQ. The CDR3 measures 15 amino acids from cysteine to phenylalanine. Only the CDR3 DNA stays, 45 bases, in frame from base 1. The donors were healthy, HIV-negative adults who had no recently reported acute infections or vaccinations. Only Caucasian adults living in Nashville, Tennessee, USA were represented among the donors. CD4+ T cells were enriched by magnetic negative selection, after which naive cells were positively selected on CD45RA and the negative fraction was taken as the memory subset. After blood collection by leukapheresis, PBMCs were isolated using Ficoll-Histopaque density gradient centrifugation and then cryopreserved in the vapor phase of liquid nitrogen. Analytical flow cytometry was used to check the purity and quantity of each magnetically sorted T cell population. From each sorted fraction, genomic DNA was isolated and quantified by UV absorbance on a Nanodrop 2000c.

Using the deep immunoSEQ assay, TCR CDR3 regions were amplified from genomic DNA by multiplex PCR. Extracted genomic DNA from each cell subset was spread evenly across all wells of several immunoSEQ 96-well plates, with each plate serving as a replicate. For sorted subsets, approximately 210 ng genomic DNA, equal to about 30,000 T cell genomes, was loaded into each replicate PCR. Purified libraries were measured with a Qubit 3.0 fluorometer, size-checked on a Bioanalyzer 2100, and measured again with the KAPA Library Quantification kit. Every immunoSEQ 96-well plate was sequenced on a separate single-read 150-cycle Illumina NextSeq 550 flow cell. Per the authors' processing: The immunoSEQ output contained only junctional sequences without quality scores, so filtering could not match that applied to full-length reads. To assign V/J genes and CDR3, sequences were annotated using PyIR, a Python wrapper for IgBLAST v1.9, with IMGT germline references. Any read was removed if the V/J assignment was weak (E-value above 1e-6), the CDR3 was missing, or the read contained stop codons, out-of-frame junctions, or ambiguous translated residues. V3J clonotypes were defined as sequences sharing the same inferred V gene, J gene, and CDR3 amino acid sequence. Percentage overlap between repertoires was computed as shared unique clonotypes divided by the size of the smaller repertoire. Three approaches were used to assess repertoire richness: RTK rarefaction, the Chao1 estimator, and Recon v2.1 estimates of unobserved clonotypes. Generation probabilities for all TCRbeta clonotypes obtained by the gDNA method from a handful of donors were computed using OLGA. This immuneACCESS table, as held by TCRdb, lists in-frame sequences with V and J called but not all clones. Of the missing ones, under half trace to an unresolved V gene in checked studies; the others have no known cause. D and trimming come from the DNA, and the V and J calls and clone size come from that table. This sample lists about 730,000 clones; approximately 72% were detected once. Of the sample, about 1.7% falls within the top ten clones.

Sequenced sample: memory CD4+ T cells sorted from blood. The cell subset or site tag for this specimen amounts to: CD45RA-negative fraction. This sequence originates from a woman under 40 in good health. The chain is made from TRBV4-2 and TRBJ2-1, with the D gene uncertain. The CDR3 region: CASSLTTDGYNEQFF. The DNA sequence is as follows: TGTGCCAGCAGCCTCACGACGGACGGTTACAATGAGCAGTTCTTC.